The 15 T cell receptor beta chains below all came from one sample that was sequenced in a study of a mutant IDH1 vaccine in newly diagnosed glioma. Repertoires were generated with immunoSEQ multiplex PCR, while TCRdb's copy carries only in-frame clones and drops some. The sample yields 30,000 or so clones, about 88% seen once. Documented time point: baseline, week 1 (first vaccination visit). Treatment meaning: pre-vaccination baseline after standard-of-care therapy. Sequences were derived from PBMCs, sampled from a glioma patient treated with radiotherapy, temozolomide or both. The origin of the receptors is a woman in her thirties or forties with glioma.

This chain connects TRBV7-2 to TRBJ1-1; D gene unclear. The CDR3 runs 14 residues. CDR1 SGHTA and CDR2 FQGNSA come from the germline V gene. V was clipped by 4 bases and J by 5 bases, with 14 bases between them. CDR3 amino acids: CASSSTVLATEAFF. The CDR3 bases are TGTGCCAGCAGCTCAACAGTTCTAGCAACTGAAGCTTTCTTT.

V usage is TRBV28 and J usage is TRBJ1-1, with D unresolved. Trimming shortened V by 3 bases and J by 3 bases, and 5 bases separated the two germline ends. Germline values: CDR1 MDHEN, CDR2 SYDVKM. The CDR3 consists of 12 residues. The chain's CDR3 is CASSLGYTEAFF. The CDR3 coding sequence is TGTGCCAGCAGTTTGGGGTACACTGAAGCTTTCTTT.

J is TRBJ1-3 and V is TRBV29-1; 7 nucleotides match TRBD1. Germline-derived CDR1 and CDR2 are SQVTM and ANQGSEA. The junction had 7 bases not matched to a gene; V was cut back by 7 bases and J by 4 bases. The CDR3 is 13 residues long. The CDR3 region is CSGRQGAGNTIYF. CDR3 nucleotide sequence: TGCAGCGGCCGACAGGGTGCAGGAAACACCATATATTTT.

The chain joins TRBV5-6 to TRBJ1-2; a weak D match, TRBD1 (6 bases). V was clipped by 4 bases and J by 8 bases, with 15 bases between them. The CDR3 totals 13 residues. Germline-derived CDR1 and CDR2 are SGHDT and YYEEEE. DNA of the CDR3: TGTGCCAGCAGCCCGCCAGGGGCGGAAGGCTACACCTTC. As protein: CASSPPGAEGYTF.

In the case of this clone: A read error may account for a junction end that differs from germline. V is TRBV7-7 and J is TRBJ2-4; D remains unclear. CDR3 size: 15 residues. CDR1 SSHAT and CDR2 FNYEAQ come from the germline V gene (reference sequence). CDR3 in DNA: TGTGCTAGCAGCACCGGTGACATAGCCAAAAACATTCAGTACTTC. It specifies CASSTGDIAKNIQYF.

In this sample, this clone turned up once. The J gene is TRBJ2-1, the V gene TRBV7-2; no firm D call. The CDR3 sequence is 17 residues long. CDR1 SGHTA and CDR2 FQGNSA come from the germline V gene. V lost 2 bases and J 0 bases, leaving 14 bases between the germline ends. CDR3 DNA sequence: TGTGCCAGCAGCTTAAACACTGGGCGGAGCTCCTACAATGAGCAGTTCTTC. It yields the protein CASSLNTGRSSYNEQFF.

This chain links TRBV30 with TRBJ1-6, with a weak D call TRBD1 (5 bases). Between the trimmed V and J ends, which lost 2 bases and 5 bases, there was a span of 13 bases. The CDR3 consists of 15 residues. Germline V gives CDR1 GTSNPN, CDR2 SVGIG (reference sequence). The CDR3 spells CAWSFEGRHNSPLHF. CDR3 coding DNA: TGTGCCTGGAGTTTCGAGGGGAGGCATAATTCACCCCTCCACTTT. Full variable domain (missing parts from reference TRBV30 and TRBJ1-6): SQTIHQWPATLVQPVGSPLSLECTVEGTSNPNLYWYRQAAGRGLQLLFYSVGIGQISSEVPQNLSASRPQDRQFILSSKKLLLSDSGFYLCAWSFEGRHNSPLHFGNGTRLTVT.

This chain joins TRBV5-1 and TRBJ1-5; 7 nucleotides line up with TRBD1. Trimming at V came to 4 bases and at J to 6 bases, leaving 10 bases not matched to a gene. The CDR3 extends over 15 amino acids. Germline CDR1 SGHRS, CDR2 YFSETQ. CDR3 nucleotide sequence: TGCGCCAGCAGCGTATCCCCAGGGGGGGGTCAGCCCCAGCATTTT. It codes for CASSVSPGGGQPQHF.

This clone appeared once. CDR3 loop: CAISESGGGSPLHF. The CDR3 DNA sequence: TGTGCCATCAGTGAGTCGGGGGGCGGCTCACCCCTCCACTTT. The chain joins TRBV10-3 to TRBJ1-6, with a tentative D call TRBD1 (6 bases). V was shortened by 0 bases and J by 10 bases, with 10 bases between the two germline ends. The CDR3 consists of 14 residues. From germline, CDR1 is ENHRY and CDR2 SYGVKD.

The rearrangement joins TRBV6-1 to TRBJ1-1, with D uncertain. The V gene's germline CDR1 is MNHNS and CDR2 SASEGT. V was pared by 6 bases and J by 4 bases, with 12 bases between. This CDR3 spans 13 amino acids. CDR3 DNA: TGTGCCAGCAGCCGGACCTTACGCACTGAAGCTTTCTTT. Protein: CASSRTLRTEAFF.

CDR3 in DNA: TGTGCCAGCAGGTCCACAGGGGTCAACTATGGCTACACCTTC. Translation: CASRSTGVNYGYTF. This chain links TRBV27 with TRBJ1-2; TRBD1 matches at 7 bases. CDR1 is MNHEY and CDR2 is SMNVEV in the germline V gene (reference sequence). J gave up 2 bases and V 6 bases, and 6 bases lay outside the gene matches. The CDR3 contains 14 residues.

This clone was seen once. The V and J genes are TRBV5-1 and TRBJ1-2, with D hard to call. Trimming removed 4 bases at V and 6 bases at J, with 13 bases between. This CDR3 region has 13 residues. Looked up from germline, CDR1 is SGHRS and CDR2 is YFSETQ. CDR3: CASSPRTVDGYTF. The CDR3 nucleotides are TGCGCCAGCAGCCCACGGACCGTTGATGGCTACACCTTC. Full variable domain (missing parts from reference TRBV5-1 and TRBJ1-2): KAGVTQTPRYLIKTRGQQVTLSCSPISGHRSVSWYQQTPGQGLQFLFEYFSETQRNKGNFPGRFSGRQFSNSRSEMNVSTLELGDSALYLCASSPRTVDGYTFGSGTRLTVV.

The chain combines TRBV4-3 with TRBJ1-3, with D perhaps matching TRBD1 (6 bases). The CDR3 is 16 residues long. Germline values: CDR1 LGHNA, CDR2 YSLEER. Trimming cost V 3 bases and J 0 bases, with 12 bases left between them. CDR3 nucleotide sequence: TGCGCCAGCAGCCAGGAACAGGGACGCTCTGGAAACACCATATATTTT. It is translated as CASSQEQGRSGNTIYF.

This clone was detected a few times. The V gene is TRBV2, the J gene TRBJ1-1; 9 nucleotides agree with TRBD1. The trim removed 7 bases at V and 10 bases at J, leaving 7 bases unmatched. The CDR3 totals 12 residues. Germline V gene sequence: CDR1 SNHLY, CDR2 FYNNEI. The CDR3 reads CASNTGGHRAFF. The CDR3 nucleotides read TGTGCCAGCAATACAGGGGGCCACCGAGCTTTCTTT.

This rearrangement joins TRBV4-1 to TRBJ2-7, with D uncertain. The CDR3 covers 14 residues. Germline V gives CDR1 MGHRA, CDR2 YSYEKL. The germline V and J ends were trimmed by 1 base and 2 bases, with 9 bases remaining between them. CDR3 sequence (DNA): TGCGCCAGCAGCCAAGGAGCCGGACCCTACGAGCAGTACTTC. Protein sequence: CASSQGAGPYEQYF.